This T cell receptor beta chain was observed in a study of coeliac disease. Turning to the study itself: Without high-resolution HLA typing, biased TRBV7-2 usage was queried.

J lost 1 base, V lost 2 bases, and 6 bases had no gene match. The CDR3 consists of 15 residues. Germline CDR1 and CDR2: GTSNPN and SVGIG (reference sequence). Repertoires were generated with immunoSEQ multiplex PCR, while TCRdb's copy carries only in-frame clones and drops some. The sample includes about 3,000 clones, roughly three fifths of them seen just once. Of note for this clone: What it recognizes is unknown.

Study-level findings and limits: Only 1 of 6 controls, but about 55% of the 18 coeliac samples, showed published gliadin-specific TRB sequences. TRB repertoires were largely private, with most amino acid sequences found in only one sample. Active celiac intraepithelial and lamina propria samples had lower TRB and TRG clonality than control samples.

Sequenced input: lymphocytes from the gut lamina propria. The chain uses TRBV30 and TRBJ1-1; TRBD1 aligns across 8 bases. The sequence came from a woman aged 50 to 60 without celiac disease. The CDR3 nucleotides read TGTGCCTGGAGTCCCGGACAGGGAGGGAACACTGAAGCTTTCTTT. Protein: CAWSPGQGGNTEAFF.